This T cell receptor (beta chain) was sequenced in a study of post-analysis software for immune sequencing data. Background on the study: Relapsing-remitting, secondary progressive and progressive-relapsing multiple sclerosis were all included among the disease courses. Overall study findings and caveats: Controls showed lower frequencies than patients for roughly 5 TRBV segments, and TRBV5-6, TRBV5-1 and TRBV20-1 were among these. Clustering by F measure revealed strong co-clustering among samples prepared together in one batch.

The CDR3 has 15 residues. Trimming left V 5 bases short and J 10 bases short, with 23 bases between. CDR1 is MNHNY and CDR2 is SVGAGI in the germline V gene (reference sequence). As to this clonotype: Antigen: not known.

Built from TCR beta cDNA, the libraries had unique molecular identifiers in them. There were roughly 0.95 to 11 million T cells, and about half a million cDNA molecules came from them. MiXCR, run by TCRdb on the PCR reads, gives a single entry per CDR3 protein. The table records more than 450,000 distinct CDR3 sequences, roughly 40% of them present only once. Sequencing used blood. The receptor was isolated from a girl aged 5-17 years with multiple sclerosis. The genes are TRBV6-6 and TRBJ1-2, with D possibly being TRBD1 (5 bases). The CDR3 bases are TGTGCCAGCAGTATCCGGGACCTCAAGGAGGTGACCTACACCTTC. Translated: CASSIRDLKEVTYTF.